This T cell receptor (beta chain) derives from a study of esophageal squamous cell carcinoma under preoperative chemotherapy. Across the study: Samples included peripheral blood T cells as well as tumor-infiltrating lymphocytes.

Time point described: after preoperative PTX-NDP chemotherapy. Before surgery, patients were given preoperative paclitaxel-nedaplatin chemotherapy. From the PCR reads, TCRdb called clonotypes with MiXCR, one entry per CDR3 protein. The table lists 30,000 or so distinct CDR3 sequences, approximately 55% of them singletons, with roughly 24% in the top ten. This CDR3 comprises 17 residues. Germline assignment: CDR1 SGHVS and CDR2 FNYEAQ. Study results and caveats: Tumor-infiltrating lymphocytes showed no significant post-chemotherapy TCR diversity increase, unlike peripheral T cells.

Remarks on this clonotype: No antigen is known for it. The junction and the germline gene differ at one end; a read error may be behind it.

Sample acquisition took place from a patient given preoperative chemotherapy. This chain joins TRBV7-6 and TRBJ2-5, with a tentative D call TRBD2 (7 bases). The origin of this receptor is a human donor with esophageal squamous cell carcinoma. The donor label of this sample is uncertain. As DNA, the CDR3 is TGTGCCAGCAGCGCGGATGGCGGGGGCCCCAGCCCAGAGACCCAGTATTTC. It is translated as CASSADGGGPSPETQYF.